This TCR beta chain emerged from a study of radiotherapy plus CTLA-4 blockade in lung cancer (dated by TCRdb to the late 2010s). Looking at the study overall: Objective responses were observed in around 20% of enrolled patients, and disease control was achieved in 31%. What the study reported, not specific to this receptor: After treatment with radiotherapy and ipilimumab, TCR clones that came from tumors expanded in the peripheral blood. Increased serum interferon-beta after radiation, together with early dynamic changes in blood T cell clones, were reported to be the strongest predictors of response.

V lost 4 bases and J lost 0 bases, and the count of bases not matched to a germline gene is 5. CDR3 length: 16 amino acids, cysteine to phenylalanine. Of all the DNA, just the CDR3 is kept, 48 bases in frame from base 1. As encoded in the germline V gene, CDR1 is SGHDN while CDR2 is FVKESK. Library preparation used the immunoSEQ multiplex PCR assay. The table comes from immuneACCESS by way of TCRdb, which keeps in-frame sequences with V and J called. Part of the clones is missing from these tables; in studies checked, under half for an unresolved V gene and the rest for unknown reasons. The table for this sample lists tens of thousands of clones; 65% to 80% of them were counted only once. The ten largest make up approximately 8.6% of the sample. In this study, focal radiation therapy paired with CTLA-4 blockade (ipilimumab) was tested in patients who had chemo-refractory metastatic non-small-cell lung cancer.

This clone came up a few times. What this receptor recognizes is not known. The input lacks base qualities; no much larger clone sits a single base away. The receptor chain draws on TRBV14 and TRBJ2-1; TRBD1 aligns with 8 central bases. Sequencing was performed on peripheral blood, taken from a patient treated with radiotherapy plus ipilimumab. This receptor was identified in a human donor with non-small cell lung cancer whose response to radiotherapy plus ipilimumab could not be evaluated. DNA sequence: TGTGCCAGCAGCCCCGTGACAGGGGACTCCTACAATGAGCAGTTCTTC. Its amino acids are CASSPVTGDSYNEQFF.